This T cell receptor beta chain is drawn from a study of CD8 T cells in Susac syndrome. The multiple sclerosis control group comprised treatment-naive patients with stable or active relapsing-remitting disease. For this clonotype: Its antigen is unknown.

The study, taken as a whole, reports: Only a relatively small number of individuals were included in the TCR sequencing and HLA analysis.

Trimming stripped 6 bases from V and 7 bases from J, with 13 bases between. Germline CDR1 reads MNHEY; CDR2 reads SMNVEV (reference sequence). The CDR3 consists of 13 residues. RNA amounts of roughly 0.45 to 1 ug underwent reverse transcription with random hexamers. Multiplex immunoSEQ PCR targeted 54 Vbeta and 13 Jbeta TCR beta segments. Each CDR3 protein is one row after TCRdb ran MiXCR on the immunoSEQ multiplex PCR reads. The sample gives approximately 150,000 distinct CDR3 sequences, around 80% of which show up once; about 0.51% is in the top ten. Material: CD8+ T cells from PBMCs. The V call is TRBV27, the J call TRBJ2-1; D gene unclear. This clonotype was obtained from a human donor with multiple sclerosis. CDR3 nucleotide sequence: TGTGCCAGCAGAATACCAGGTGGGAATGAGCAGTTCTTC. Translating it yields CASRIPGGNEQFF.